This TCR beta chain was obtained from a study of T cells in Graves' hyperthyroidism and ophthalmopathy (dated by TCRdb to about 2019). At the level of the whole study: Peripheral blood samples were taken at the time of initial diagnosis, prior to any treatment. The approximately 100 discovery patients were randomly split 7:3 into training and test sets. TCR V-J signatures able to tell the groups apart were searched for in a discovery cohort of about a hundred patients, of whom approximately 40 had Graves' ophthalmopathy and more than 55 had stable Graves' hyperthyroidism. The study also compared thyroid tissue and blood T-cell repertoires from more than 5 Graves' hyperthyroidism patients. Prospective prediction of ophthalmopathy was tested in an independent validation cohort of fewer than 20 hyperthyroidism patients and roughly 16 patients who later progressed to ophthalmopathy. TCR Vbeta CDR3 sequencing of 120 to 150 peripheral blood samples (approximately 44 ophthalmopathy, roughly 74 hyperthyroidism and approximately 17 progressor patients) is reported in the paper. Once sampling was done, hyperthyroidism patients were given methimazole at a starting dose of 30 mg daily, whereas ophthalmopathy patients were given high-dose intravenous methylprednisolone.

TCR beta CDR3 regions were amplified from RNA transcripts. A first-round RT-PCR of the TCR CDR3 used the HTBI primer set with the Qiagen OneStep RT-PCR kit. Libraries were constructed in a second round of multiplex PCR, after which size selection and purification were performed. Sequencing of the libraries was done on an Illumina HiSeq2000 using paired-end 100 bp reads. In the paper's pipeline: SOAPnuke was used to process the raw data, with reads discarded if the reads contained adapters or uncalled bases, had a mean Phred below 15, or lacked an exact constant-primer or identifier match. COPE v1.2.5 was used to merge the high-quality paired reads, and each unique nucleotide sequence was defined as a clonotype. Clonotypes were aligned to IMGT TRBV, TRBD and TRBJ reference segments using MiTCR v1.1. Only V-J combinations with frequency above 0.0001, covering approximately 99% of repertoires, were analysed. A TCS score was defined as the ratio between F50 (clonal expansion) and ExV (chaos), using BLOSUM62-based TCRdist between CDR3 peptides within each V-J. Welch's t-statistics and random forest reduced just over 500 V-J features to 13, which were used in a naive Bayes classifier (R e1071). TCRdb reprocessing: public reads trimmed at Q25 with fastp, clones called with MiXCR, in-frame beta chains kept. Each entry merges the rows of one CDR3 protein and shows their most common DNA and genes. The V and J calls shown here were made by TCRdb, not taken from the authors' results. This sample lists approximately 410,000 distinct CDR3 sequences; 12% to 15% were detected once. The ten largest account for 5.3% of the sample.

A patient counted as having stable Graves' hyperthyroidism if no progression to ophthalmopathy occurred over 18 months of follow-up. Hyperthyroidism patients were aged 18 to 65 years and newly diagnosed, with disease duration of less than 2 months. Any patient with an uncontrolled infection, another autoimmune disease, pregnancy or lactation was excluded. Diagnoses were established on the basis of clinical symptoms, serum thyroxine and TRAb, thyroid ultrasound, and orbital computed tomography. Ficoll-Paque density gradient centrifugation was used to isolate PBMCs from approximately 10 ml of fresh peripheral blood. Total RNA was extracted using Trizol reagent, and RNA quality was assessed on an Agilent 2100 Bioanalyzer. Broader findings and caveats from the paper: During validation, the model predicted progression to ophthalmopathy a median of around 6 months ahead of onset, with more than 55% sensitivity and under 85% specificity. Most expanded thyroid clonotypes (frequency above 0.001) were also found in blood, which suggests that blood repertoires may mirror thyroid immune responses. Ophthalmopathy was separated from stable hyperthyroidism by a 13 V-J signature model, with 87.88% sensitivity and 81% to 83% specificity obtained in cross-validation and 80%/75% obtained in testing. No statistical method was used to fix the sample size in advance, and group allocation was not hidden from the investigators.

From V the trimming removes 1 base and from J it removes 3 bases, while the gene matches leave 2 bases of the junction unaccounted for. Measured from the cysteine to the phenylalanine, the CDR3 is 14 residues long. Here the CDR3 DNA is all that survives: 42 bases in frame from base 1. Sequences LNHDA (CDR1) and SQIVND (CDR2) are obtained from the germline V gene (reference sequence). In its sample, this clonotype was seen a few times. The antigen this receptor binds is unknown. Base qualities are not recorded, but no much larger clone differs from it by a single base. Sequencing input: blood. The sequence is built from TRBV19 and TRBJ2-7; the central 8 bases match TRBD2. This sequence originates from a woman aged 18-30 years with Graves' hyperthyroidism. The CDR3 sequence is CASSIVGRDYEQYF. The base sequence is TGTGCCAGTAGTATAGTCGGGAGGGACTACGAGCAGTACTTC.